A selection of T cell receptor beta chains follows, all from one sample in a study of cytomegalovirus exposure and HLA in healthy donors. The assay was immunoSEQ multiplex PCR, and TCRdb's table has in-frame clones only and misses some. Of roughly 150,000 clones listed, about 80% are singletons. Specimen: PBMCs. The origin of the receptors is a man aged 18 to 29 in good health and CMV-seropositive. Each CDR3 is given with its conserved first and last residue.

>TRBV5-1|TRBJ1-1
CASSLGHPTVTEAFF
>TRBV6-1|NA
CASSGADRGYEQYF
>TRBV9|TRBJ1-5
CASSGDVGAQPQHF
>TRBV13|TRBJ2-1
CASSSSGQGAYEQFF
>TRBV7-8|TRBJ2-1
CASSLAGDYNEQFF
>TRBV28|TRBJ2-5
CASSFSGLAGETQYF
>TRBV4-2|TRBJ1-2
CASSQDGHYGYTF
>TRBV2|TRBJ2-3
CASSAEGNTDTQYF
>TRBV5-4|TRBJ2-3
CASGIQGAWDTQYF
>TRBV7-9|TRBJ1-5
CASSLGEGQPQHF
>TRBV28|TRBJ1-1
CASSPGGSSTEAFF
>TRBV28|TRBJ2-1
CASRVTAGNEQFF
>TRBV11-3|TRBJ2-2
CASSLGDPGTNTGELFF
>TRBV7-2|TRBJ1-5
CASSSTGNNQPQHF
>TRBV7-8|TRBJ2-7
CASSPRRLAGAVEQYF
>TRBV15|TRBJ2-3
CATSRKGAGTDTQYF
>TRBV7-5|TRBJ2-5
CARSLGTSGRPGETQYF
>TRBV6-1|TRBJ1-3
CASWDRTAGNTIYF
>TRBV6-1|TRBJ1-5
CASSEEGQGGQPQHF
>TRBV6-6|TRBJ2-3
CASSYFPGSTDTQYF
>TRBV4-2|TRBJ1-1
CASSQPGQDLEAFF
>TRBV12-5|TRBJ1-2
CASGLWATGPGYTF
>TRBV9|TRBJ1-1
CASSVVEAIMNTEAFF
>TRBV14|TRBJ2-5
CASSAQVVMSETQYF
>TRBV4-3|TRBJ1-1
CASSQDAGVGAFF
>TRBV28|TRBJ2-1
CASSSGLAGENEQFF
>TRBV6-6|TRBJ2-6
CASEQGSSGANVLTF
>TRBV30|TRBJ1-2
CAWSVLRDYGYTF
>TRBV7-2|TRBJ1-1
CASSAGQRTEAFF
>TRBV27|TRBJ1-1
CASSQTRFQGEAFF
>TRBV7-2|TRBJ2-2
CASRKRQGDAGELFF
>TRBV5-1|TRBJ2-2
CASSLVGGNTGELFF
>TRBV4-1|TRBJ1-1
CASSQEEGGRGRTEAFF